A single sample is the source of the 5 T cell receptor beta chains below, sequenced in a study of shared clonotypes between healthy human individuals. Method: immunoSEQ multiplex PCR; TCRdb's copy keeps in-frame clones and lacks some. The sample consists of about 450,000 clones, about 76% of them appearing once. The sequenced sample consisted of PBMCs. The receptor source for this set is a woman in her forties in good health. Some clones in this sample may be carry-over from other donors' samples.

V gene TRBV7-8 combines with J gene TRBJ1-1, with a possible D match to TRBD1 (5 bases). The CDR3 has 16 amino acids. CDR1 and CDR2 (germline): SGHVS, FQNEAQ. Trimming removed 4 bases at V and 3 bases at J, with 18 bases between. CDR3 in DNA: TGTGCCAGCAGCTCGTTGGGGGTCGGGGTGGACACTGAAGCTTTCTTT. Its translation: CASSSLGVGVDTEAFF.

The chain uses TRBV28 and TRBJ1-1; 8 bases map to TRBD1. Per germline, CDR1 MDHEN and CDR2 SYDVKM. This CDR3 has 15 residues. Trimming removed 4 bases from V and 2 bases from J; junction bases left unmatched: 6. The CDR3 DNA is TGTGCCAGCAGTTATCCCGGGACAGGTAACACTGAAGCTTTCTTT. Translating gives CASSYPGTGNTEAFF. The entire variable domain, with the rest obtained from reference TRBV28 and TRBJ1-1, is as follows: DVKVTQSSRYLVKRTGEKVFLECVQDMDHENMFWYRQDPGLGLRLIYFSYDVKMKEKGDIPEGYSVSREKKERFSLILESASTNQTSMYLCASSYPGTGNTEAFFGQGTRLTVV.

A remark on this clone: A read error is the likely source, as a far larger clone sits one nucleotide away. This chain connects TRBV28 to TRBJ2-4, with D possibly being TRBD2 (5 bases). Trimming left V 6 bases short and J 6 bases short, with 12 bases between. The CDR3 runs to 13 residues. CDR1 and CDR2 (germline): MDHEN, SYDVKM. The DNA of the CDR3 is TGTGCCAGCAGACTAGGGATCATAAACATTCAGTACTTC. This encodes CASRLGIINIQYF.

The rearrangement links TRBV28 to TRBJ1-1; no definite D call. V was cut by 6 bases and J by 6 bases, with 14 bases left in between. The CDR3 runs 13 residues. The germline gives CDR1 MDHEN, CDR2 SYDVKM. CDR3 protein: CASRGPEPAEAFF. The CDR3 DNA follows: TGTGCCAGCAGGGGCCCGGAGCCTGCTGAAGCTTTCTTT.

The chain recombines TRBV18 with TRBJ1-2; D is uncertain. The germline gives CDR1 KGHSH, CDR2 LQKENI. Trimming pared 1 base from V and 3 bases from J, leaving 9 bases between. This CDR3 spans 14 amino acids. CDR3 sequence: CASSPRAQDYGYTF. CDR3 sequence (DNA): TGTGCCAGCTCACCACGAGCGCAGGACTATGGCTACACCTTC.